This entry lists 6 T cell receptor beta chains sequenced from one sample in a study of T cell changes during pregnancy in multiple sclerosis. Produced via immunoSEQ multiplex PCR; TCRdb's table is partial and in-frame only. Among fewer than 45,000 clones listed, 91% were seen once. The sample in question was CD4+ T cells from peripheral blood mononuclear cells, obtained in the third trimester of pregnancy. These receptors all come from a female donor in good health, enrolled as a control in a pregnancy study.

This chain links TRBV19 with TRBJ1-5; weak D call: TRBD1 (5 bases). CDR3 length: 13 residues. The germline V and J ends were trimmed by 5 bases and 6 bases, with 11 bases remaining between them. The germline V gene encodes CDR1 LNHDA and CDR2 SQIVND (reference sequence). CDR3 sequence: CASSGGGGQPQHF. CDR3 coding DNA: TGTGCCAGTAGTGGGGGGGGAGGTCAGCCCCAGCATTTT.

The chain combines TRBV10-3 with TRBJ2-3; the match to TRBD1 covers 7 bases. The CDR3 spans 16 residues. J lost 1 base, V lost 2 bases, and 6 bases had no gene match. Germline V lookup: CDR1 ENHRY, CDR2 SYGVKD. CDR3 in DNA: TGTGCCATCAGTGAGATAACAGGGGCCGGCACAGATACGCAGTATTTT. Protein: CAISEITGAGTDTQYF.

V and J are TRBV7-9 and TRBJ2-7; D remains unclear. From germline, CDR1 is SEHNR and CDR2 FQNEAQ (reference sequence). This CDR3 spans 13 amino acids. V was clipped by 2 bases and J by 1 base, with 6 bases between them. The CDR3 spells CASSLSQSYEQYF. CDR3 nucleotides: TGTGCCAGCAGCTTATCGCAGTCCTACGAGCAGTACTTC.

The rearrangement links TRBV2 to TRBJ1-2, with 8 bases that match TRBD1. The CDR3 totals 13 residues. Germline values: CDR1 SNHLY, CDR2 FYNNEI. Losses at the gene ends were 8 bases for V and 2 bases for J; bases not matched to a gene: 4. CDR3: CASGGTGNYGYTF. The CDR3 coding sequence is TGTGCCAGCGGGGGGACAGGCAACTATGGCTACACCTTC.

The chain couples TRBV6-1 to TRBJ1-5; 7 bases align to TRBD1. The ends lost 5 bases at V and 6 bases at J; junction bases unmatched: 4. The germline V gene has CDR1 MNHNS and CDR2 SASEGT. The CDR3 loop spans 13 amino acids. This CDR3 is CASSQQGSQPQHF. The CDR3, as DNA: TGTGCCAGCAGTCAACAGGGGAGTCAGCCCCAGCATTTT.

The V gene is TRBV27, the J gene TRBJ1-2; D call uncertain. This CDR3 is built from 16 residues. Germline V CDR1 and CDR2: MNHEY, SMNVEV (reference sequence). The ends were cut back, 7 bases at V and 4 bases at J, with 22 bases in the middle. CDR3: CASKAFRSDGSYGYTF. The CDR3 DNA reads TGTGCCAGCAAGGCTTTTCGATCGGATGGGAGCTATGGCTACACCTTC.